This paragraph covers one TCR beta chain sequence. Its antigen is not known. The PCR made use of 60 Vbeta and 13 Jbeta primers. The table came from immunoSEQ multiplex PCR; TCRdb's copy has only in-frame clones and leaves some out. The table has 95,000 to 150,000 clones, 75% seen once; the top ten hold 2.9%. The entry originates in a study of cytomegalovirus exposure and HLA in healthy donors. Regarding the study as a whole: Later work showed greater clonal expansion in HLA-associated TCR beta chains than in equally common others. Common viral pathogens seemed to be connected with several of the most significant clusters, according to a later analysis.

CDR3 length: 14 amino acids. Germline V gene lookup returns CDR1 SGHRS and CDR2 YFSETQ. With 4 bases removed from V and 2 bases from J, the gap between germline ends came to 12 bases. The source of this sequence is a woman aged 40 to 49 in good health and CMV-seropositive. The sample consisted of PBMCs. This chain uses TRBV5-1 with TRBJ2-5; TRBD1 might be the D (8 bases). CDR3 region: CASSPQGGQETQYF. For the CDR3, the DNA is TGCGCCAGCAGCCCACAGGGGGGGCAAGAGACCCAGTACTTC.